This TCR beta chain originates from a study of cytomegalovirus exposure and HLA in healthy donors. Use of 60 Vbeta and 13 Jbeta primers characterized the PCR. Profiling relied on immunoSEQ multiplex PCR, and the TCRdb table lists in-frame clones only, not all of them. Of 95,000 to 150,000 clones in the sample, around 85% are singletons; the top ten hold less than 2.5%. Looked up from germline, CDR1 is WNHNN and CDR2 is SYGVQD (reference sequence). The CDR3 has 17 amino acids. Trimming took 5 bases from V and 0 from J; bases not matched to a gene: 9. The sequencing input was PBMCs. The TCR was taken from a man aged 25 to 40 in good health and CMV-seronegative. The chain couples TRBV10-1 to TRBJ2-3; 9 bases line up with TRBD2. The CDR3 DNA reads TGCGCCAGCAGTCCCTCCCCGGGACTAGCTAGCACAGATACGCAGTATTTT. This sequence encodes CASSPSPGLASTDTQYF.